These 22 T cell receptor beta chains were sequenced from one sample in a study of cytomegalovirus exposure and HLA in healthy donors. Assay used: immunoSEQ multiplex PCR; TCRdb lists only in-frame clones, some missing. The sample lists 200,000 or so clones, roughly 83% occurring once. The sample taken for sequencing was PBMCs. These receptors all come from a woman aged 18-35 years in good health and CMV-seronegative.

This sequence joins TRBV30 and TRBJ1-4; no clear D gene. CDR1 and CDR2 from the germline V gene are GTSNPN and SVGIG (reference sequence). The length of the CDR3 is 13 residues. The ends were cut back, 1 base at V and 6 bases at J, with 9 bases in the middle. CDR3 nucleotide sequence: TGTGCCTGGAGTGAAGTCGACCATGAAAAACTGTTTTTT. Translated: CAWSEVDHEKLFF.

This chain connects TRBV28 to TRBJ1-2, with TRBD1 matching 7 bases. This CDR3 comprises 14 residues. Germline lookup yields CDR1 MDHEN and CDR2 SYDVKM. J lost 4 bases, V lost 5 bases, and 7 bases had no gene match. For the CDR3, the DNA is TGTGCCAGCAGTCTACAGGGGCCTGCCTATGGCTACACCTTC. It codes for CASSLQGPAYGYTF.

The chain employs TRBV27 and TRBJ2-1; 9 bases are shared with TRBD1. The CDR3 spans 15 residues. The V and J ends lost 4 bases and 6 bases, in that order; junction bases with no gene match: 7. The V gene's germline CDR1 is MNHEY and CDR2 SMNVEV (reference sequence). CDR3 in amino acids: CASSSPGQGGNEQFF. Here the CDR3 DNA reads TGTGCCAGCAGTTCACCGGGACAGGGAGGCAATGAGCAGTTCTTC.

The chain is built from TRBV27 and TRBJ2-7; TRBD1 matches at 7 bases. V gave up 3 bases and J gave up 6 bases; unmatched junction bases: 5. Germline-derived CDR1 and CDR2 are MNHEY and SMNVEV (reference sequence). The CDR3 is made up of 13 amino acids. As DNA, the CDR3 is TGTGCCAGCAGTTTGTTAGACAGGGTCGAGCAGTACTTC. This sequence encodes CASSLLDRVEQYF.

This clone was picked up a small number of times. The DNA of the CDR3 is TGTGCCAGCAGCTTAGCCGGGACTAGCGGATCCCTTAGCACAGATACGCAGTATTTT. This sequence encodes CASSLAGTSGSLSTDTQYF. The chain links TRBV11-2 to TRBJ2-3; TRBD2 matches at 11 bases. V was pared by 1 base and J by 0 bases, with 9 bases of the junction left unmatched. The CDR3 spans 19 residues. Germline assignment: CDR1 SGHAT and CDR2 FQNNGV.

The chain joins TRBV9 to TRBJ1-2; no firm D call. Trimming took off 6 bases at V and 4 bases at J, with 13 bases between the two ends. Germline CDR1 SGDLS, CDR2 YYNGEE. The CDR3 runs to 13 residues. Here the CDR3 DNA reads TGTGCCAGCACCTCCGGTGGCGGCTATGGCTACACCTTC. Translating gives CASTSGGGYGYTF.

The chain couples TRBV2 to TRBJ2-3, with D possibly TRBD2 on 5 matching bases. Germline lookup yields CDR1 SNHLY and CDR2 FYNNEI. The CDR3 length is 18 residues. Trimming left V 8 bases short and J 4 bases short, with 28 bases between. CDR3 sequence reads: CASGPSHTRGGWADTQYF. As DNA, the CDR3 is TGTGCCAGCGGCCCCTCACACACTAGAGGTGGTTGGGCAGATACGCAGTATTTT.

The genes are TRBV27 and TRBJ2-1; 10 bases agree with TRBD2. The germline V gene has CDR1 MNHEY and CDR2 SMNVEV (reference sequence). The CDR3 covers 16 residues. V was clipped by 8 bases and J by 4 bases; unmatched bases: 11. Here the CDR3 DNA reads TGTGCCAGCCGGGCTGGACTAGCGGCAGGGTACAATGAGCAGTTCTTC. This sequence encodes CASRAGLAAGYNEQFF.

The V and J genes are TRBV20-1 and TRBJ2-2; D is unclear. CDR1 DFQATT and CDR2 SNEGSKA come from the germline V gene (reference sequence). The ends were cut back, 0 bases at V and 4 bases at J, with 0 bases in the middle. The CDR3 has 11 amino acids. DNA for the CDR3: TGCAGTGCTAGAGACACCGGGGAGCTGTTTTTT. Translation gives CSARDTGELFF.

The chain combines TRBV5-1 with TRBJ2-3; no definite D call. The CDR3 has 13 residues. Germline CDR1 and CDR2: SGHRS and YFSETQ. Trimming shortened V by 2 bases and J by 2 bases, and 6 bases separated the two germline ends. CDR3: CASSLSNTDTQYF. The CDR3 DNA sequence: TGCGCCAGCAGCTTATCTAACACAGATACGCAGTATTTT.

The sample holds one count of this clone. The chain links TRBV6-1 to TRBJ2-5; D is perhaps TRBD1 (6 bases). From germline, CDR1 is MNHNS and CDR2 SASEGT. CDR3 length equals 16 residues. V dropped 4 bases and J dropped 2 bases, with 17 bases sitting between them. The CDR3 nucleotides read TGTGCCAGCAGTGGGATCAACAGGGATGGACAAGAGACCCAGTACTTC. Translating it yields CASSGINRDGQETQYF.

This chain connects TRBV11-2 to TRBJ1-5, with D maybe TRBD1 (5 bases). The CDR3 spans 15 residues. V lost 4 bases and J lost 5, with 15 bases in between. Per germline, CDR1 SGHAT and CDR2 FQNNGV. The CDR3 DNA reads as TGTGCCAGCAGCTCCGGTGTGGGGGTTCATCAGCCCCAGCATTTT. Amino acid sequence: CASSSGVGVHQPQHF.

This chain uses TRBV19 with TRBJ2-2, with 9 bases matching TRBD2. The trim removed 10 bases at V and 6 bases at J, leaving 9 bases unmatched. CDR1 LNHDA and CDR2 SQIVND come from the germline V gene (reference sequence). This CDR3 has 14 residues. CDR3 coding DNA: TGTGCCACCCGCGGGAGGGCGCTATCCGGGGAGCTGTTTTTT. Protein sequence: CATRGRALSGELFF.

This chain uses TRBV9 with TRBJ1-6; D is unclear. CDR1 is SGDLS and CDR2 is YYNGEE in the germline V gene. The V end was cut by 0 bases, the J end by 5 bases, with 9 bases between. This CDR3 is built from 15 residues. The CDR3 reads CASSVGSSDNSPLHF. The CDR3 nucleotides are TGTGCCAGCAGCGTAGGGTCCAGCGATAATTCACCCCTCCACTTT.

The chain links TRBV19 to TRBJ2-7; perhaps TRBD2 as D (5 bases). Per germline, CDR1 LNHDA and CDR2 SQIVND (reference sequence). The CDR3 is made up of 16 amino acids. The V gene lost 2 bases and the J gene lost 1 base, with 15 bases spanning the gap. CDR3 DNA: TGTGCCAGTAGTATAACGCCCGCGGAGGTATCCTACGAGCAGTACTTC. Protein sequence: CASSITPAEVSYEQYF.

The rearrangement joins TRBV5-1 to TRBJ2-7, with D uncertain. Per the germline V gene, CDR1 is SGHRS and CDR2 is YFSETQ. The CDR3 sequence is 12 residues long. V lost 0 bases and J lost 6, with 7 bases in between. CDR3 sequence reads: CASSLGTTEQYF. CDR3 coding DNA: TGCGCCAGCAGCTTGGGCACAACCGAGCAGTACTTC.

J is TRBJ2-2 and V is TRBV9; D unresolved. CDR1 is SGDLS, CDR2 YYNGEE, per germline. This CDR3 contains 14 residues. The V and J ends lost 3 bases and 1 base respectively, with 7 bases between them. CDR3 sequence reads: CASSARQNTGELFF. The CDR3 DNA reads as TGTGCCAGCAGCGCGCGGCAGAACACCGGGGAGCTGTTTTTT.

The CDR3 sequence: CASSVGTAPAYGYTF. Here the CDR3 DNA reads TGTGCCAGCAGCGTCGGGACAGCACCAGCCTATGGCTACACCTTC. The rearrangement links TRBV9 to TRBJ1-2, with TRBD1 matching 7 bases. The V segment lost 2 bases and the J segment 4 bases; nucleotides outside the gene matches: 8. Germline loops: CDR1 SGDLS, CDR2 YYNGEE. CDR3 length: 15 amino acids.

This chain connects TRBV5-8 to TRBJ2-5, with 7 bases aligning to TRBD2. J gave up 9 bases and V 5 bases, and 4 bases lay outside the gene matches. Looked up from germline, CDR1 is SGHTS and CDR2 is YDEGEE. This CDR3 contains 11 residues. The CDR3 coding sequence is TGTGCCAGCAGTCGGGGGGTGGCCCAGTACTTC. Protein product: CASSRGVAQYF.

V and J are TRBV27 and TRBJ2-1, with 9 bases that match TRBD2. The CDR3 extends over 17 amino acids. The V gene end was trimmed by 5 bases and the J gene end by 5 bases; junction bases not matched to a gene: 13. Per germline, CDR1 MNHEY and CDR2 SMNVEV (reference sequence). The CDR3 nucleotides are TGTGCCAGCAGTCAAAAAAAATATAGCGGGGGCCACAATGAGCAGTTCTTC. This gives the protein CASSQKKYSGGHNEQFF.

The chain recombines TRBV5-1 with TRBJ2-7, with a weak D call TRBD2 (5 bases). The length of the CDR3 is 15 residues. The V end was cut by 0 bases, the J end by 0 bases, with 10 bases between. Germline V gives CDR1 SGHRS, CDR2 YFSETQ. The CDR3 spells CASSLGTSSSYEQYF. CDR3 bases: TGCGCCAGCAGCTTGGGAACTAGTAGCTCCTACGAGCAGTACTTC.

This clone was recorded only once. V usage is TRBV7-3 and J usage is TRBJ2-1, with 9 nucleotides matching TRBD2. In germline, CDR1 is SGHTA, CDR2 FQGTGA. This CDR3 has 15 residues. V shed 4 bases, J shed 7 bases, and the junction held 8 bases outside the gene matches. The DNA of the CDR3 is TGTGCCAGCAGCTCTCAGGGACTAGCAGCGAATGAGCAGTTCTTC. It translates to CASSSQGLAANEQFF.